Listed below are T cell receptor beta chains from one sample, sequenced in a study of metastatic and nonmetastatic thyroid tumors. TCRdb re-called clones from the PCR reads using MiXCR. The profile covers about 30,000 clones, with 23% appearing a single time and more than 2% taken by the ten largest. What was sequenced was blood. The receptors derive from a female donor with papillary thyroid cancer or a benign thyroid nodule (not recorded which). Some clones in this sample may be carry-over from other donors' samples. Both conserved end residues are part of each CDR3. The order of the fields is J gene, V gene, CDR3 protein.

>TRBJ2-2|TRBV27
CASSLIANTWELFF
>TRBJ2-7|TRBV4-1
CASSTQELYEQYF
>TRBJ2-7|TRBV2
CASSYGTSYQGEQYF
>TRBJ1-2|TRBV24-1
CATSDSNGQANHGYPF
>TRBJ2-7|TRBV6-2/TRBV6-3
CASSYRENDEQYF
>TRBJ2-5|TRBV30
CAWSRGAGETQYF
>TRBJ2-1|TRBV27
CASSSVLSGSSYNEQFF
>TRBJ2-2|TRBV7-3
CASSLGGTYTGELFF
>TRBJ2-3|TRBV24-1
CATSDLSTSGAGGDTQYF
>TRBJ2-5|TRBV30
CAWSVRGAETQYF
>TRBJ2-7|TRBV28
CASSLLGREYEQYF
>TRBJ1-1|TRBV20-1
CSARKMDRGLNTEAFF
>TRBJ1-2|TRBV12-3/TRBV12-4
CASSFGGGYTF
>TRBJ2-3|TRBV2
CASLQGASTDTQYF
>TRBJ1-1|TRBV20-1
CSARQANTEAFF
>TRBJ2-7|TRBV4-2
CASSNDLAAPRPYEQYF
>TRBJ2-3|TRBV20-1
CSAKPRSGRALGADTQYF
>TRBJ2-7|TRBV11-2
CASSFPPPTPYEQYF
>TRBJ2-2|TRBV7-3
CASSPRGGITGELIF
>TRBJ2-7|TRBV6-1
CASSPGISYEQHF
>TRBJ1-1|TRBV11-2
CASSPGTGVTEAFF
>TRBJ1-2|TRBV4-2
CASSQERGQDGYTF
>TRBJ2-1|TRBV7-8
CASSPLGRLYEQFF
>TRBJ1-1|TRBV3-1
CASSQGGSGTEAFF
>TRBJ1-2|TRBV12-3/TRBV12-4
CASSLWHSNNGYTF
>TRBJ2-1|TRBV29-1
CSAEGGDRHNEQFF
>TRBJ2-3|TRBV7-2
CASSLGTDTQYF
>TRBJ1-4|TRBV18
CASSPPETYEELFF
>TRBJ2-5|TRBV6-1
CASTGVARETQYF
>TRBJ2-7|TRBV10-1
CASSESISYEQYF
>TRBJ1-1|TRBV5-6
CASSFPGDYTEAFF
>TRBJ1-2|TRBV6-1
CASTWADSTDYGYTF
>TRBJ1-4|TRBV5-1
CASSPTGATNEKLFF
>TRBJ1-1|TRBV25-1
CASSALLNTEAFF
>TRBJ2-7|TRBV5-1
CASSLGGTGLYEQYF
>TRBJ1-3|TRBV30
CARWVGNTIYF
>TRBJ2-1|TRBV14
CASSQKVGQFF